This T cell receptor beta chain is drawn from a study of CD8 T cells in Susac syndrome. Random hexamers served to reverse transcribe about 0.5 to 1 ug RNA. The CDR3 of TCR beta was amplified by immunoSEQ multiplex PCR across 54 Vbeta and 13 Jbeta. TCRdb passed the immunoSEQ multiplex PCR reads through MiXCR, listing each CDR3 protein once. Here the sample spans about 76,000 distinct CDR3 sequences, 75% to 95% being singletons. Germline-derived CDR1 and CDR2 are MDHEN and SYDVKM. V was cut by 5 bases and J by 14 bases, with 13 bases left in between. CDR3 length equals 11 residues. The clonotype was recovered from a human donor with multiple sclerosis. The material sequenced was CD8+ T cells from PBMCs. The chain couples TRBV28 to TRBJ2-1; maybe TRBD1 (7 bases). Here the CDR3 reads CASSPQGGEFF. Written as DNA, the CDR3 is TGTGCCAGCAGTCCCCAGGGGGGTGAGTTCTTC.